This T cell receptor beta chain appears in the sequencing data of a study of blood T cell repertoires in COVID-19. V lost 3 bases to trimming and J lost 8 bases; unmatched junction nucleotides: 6. The CDR3 covers 15 residues. The germline CDR1 and CDR2 sequences are SGHNT and YENEEA. Enrollment of patients from Seattle took place during active infection, with longitudinal follow-up. This table comes from immunoSEQ multiplex PCR, and its TCRdb copy is limited to in-frame clones, with some not included. The sample has about 210,000 clones, about 85% seen once. The V and J genes are TRBV11-3 and TRBJ2-2; 10 bases agree with TRBD1. The sample was peripheral blood. This TCR was recovered from a man in his fifties or sixties with COVID-19, enrolled during active disease. The CDR3 sequence: CASSFGTGAYGELFF. For the CDR3, the DNA is TGTGCCAGCAGCTTCGGGACAGGGGCCTATGGGGAGCTGTTTTTT.